This paragraph reports one T cell receptor (beta chain). These data belong to a study of blood T cell repertoires in COVID-19. Sequencing was performed with immunoSEQ multiplex PCR; in TCRdb, only in-frame clones are kept and a portion is missing. The sample has 100,000 to 140,000 clones, around 88% seen once. The sample was peripheral blood. This receptor was obtained from a man between 45 and 60 years old with active or convalescent COVID-19.

The DNA of the CDR3 is TGTGCCAGCAGTTTAGGCCAGGGAGGTGGCTACACCTTC. Translated: CASSLGQGGGYTF. The chain carries TRBV28 and TRBJ1-2; D is perhaps TRBD1 (5 bases). V lost 2 bases, J lost 7 bases, and 11 bases lay in between. The germline V gene has CDR1 MDHEN and CDR2 SYDVKM. The CDR3 extends over 13 amino acids.